The sequence of this T cell receptor (beta chain) was determined in a study of blood T cells in healthy people across ages. There were at least 6 micrograms of total RNA extracted from every sample. Study-wide findings and caveats: In the absence of known donor CMV status, changes in expanded clonotypes were possibly confounded. TCR beta diversity tracked closely with naive T cell percentage. Higher diversity and more naive CD4+ cells were features of long-lived donors, compared to aged donors.

Primers used in a second PCR of roughly 7 to 12 cycles were a sample-barcoded 5' primer and a J-beta primer mix. A single record per CDR3 protein comes from TCRdb applying MiXCR to the 5' RACE reads. Of roughly 720,000 distinct CDR3 sequences in the sample, roughly 50% were seen once. Germline V lookup: CDR1 SQVTM, CDR2 ANQGSEA. This CDR3 comprises 11 residues. Comment on this clonotype: Antigen: not known.

The sequenced material came from blood. This sequence was found in an elderly man in good health. This sequence joins TRBV29-1 and TRBJ1-2, with D tentatively TRBD1 (6 bases). The CDR3: CSFTGTNGYTF. CDR3 in DNA: TGCAGTTTTACCGGGACAAATGGCTACACCTTC. The variable domain in full, with the rest retrieved from reference TRBV29-1 and TRBJ1-2, is SAVISQKPSRDICQRGTSLTIQCQVDSQVTMMFWYRQQPGQSLTLIATANQGSEATYESGFVIDKFPISRPNLTFSTLTVSNMSPEDSSIYLCSFTGTNGYTFGSGTRLTVV.